Following are 7 T cell receptor beta chains from one sample sequenced in a study of blood T cell repertoires in COVID-19. The repertoire was sequenced with immunoSEQ multiplex PCR; TCRdb's copy has only in-frame clones and lacks some. Among around 58,000 clones, roughly 80% were seen once, and the ten largest hold 3.5% to 4%. The specimen was PBMCs or T cells enriched from blood (not recorded which). The receptor source for this set is a middle-aged woman with acute COVID-19.

The V and J genes are TRBV5-4 and TRBJ2-1; D might be TRBD2 (7 bases). Germline CDR1 is SGHNT and CDR2 is YYREEE (reference sequence). Trimming removed 0 bases from V and 0 bases from J, with 16 bases in between. This CDR3 comprises 18 residues. The CDR3 here is CASSLARGGGGSYNEQFF. DNA for the CDR3: TGTGCCAGCAGCTTGGCCAGGGGAGGGGGGGGCTCCTACAATGAGCAGTTCTTC.

The CDR3 reads CASSPWVQGAQGLYGYTF. The CDR3 DNA is TGTGCCAGCAGCCCCTGGGTACAGGGGGCGCAGGGACTCTATGGCTACACCTTC. This rearrangement joins TRBV11-2 to TRBJ1-2; 9 nucleotides agree with TRBD1. V lost 5 bases, J lost 4 bases, and 17 bases stayed unmatched. The CDR3 covers 18 residues. Germline-derived CDR1 and CDR2 are SGHAT and FQNNGV. The whole variable domain, filled in from reference TRBV11-2 and TRBJ1-2, reads EAGVAQSPRYKIIEKRQSVAFWCNPISGHATLYWYQQILGQGPKLLIQFQNNGVVDDSQLPKDRFSAERLKGVDSTLKIQPAKLEDSAVYLCASSPWVQGAQGLYGYTFGSGTRLTVV.

The chain employs TRBV28 and TRBJ1-1, with 9 positions matching TRBD1. V shed 3 bases, J shed 4 bases, and the junction held 12 bases outside the gene matches. The CDR3 is 17 residues long. The germline CDR1 and CDR2 sequences are MDHEN and SYDVKM. In DNA form, the CDR3 reads TGTGCCAGCAGTTTGTCGGGACAGGGAATTTCAAGCACTGAAGCTTTCTTT. Its translation: CASSLSGQGISSTEAFF.

This chain connects TRBV28 to TRBJ1-5; D gene unclear. The CDR3 spans 14 residues. Trimming removed 6 bases at V and 0 bases at J, with 9 bases between. Per germline, CDR1 MDHEN and CDR2 SYDVKM. The CDR3 DNA follows: TGTGCCAGCAGGCGAGGGTATAGCAATCAGCCCCAGCATTTT. Translation gives CASRRGYSNQPQHF.

V gene TRBV9 combines with J gene TRBJ1-1; 8 bases are shared with TRBD1. CDR1 is SGDLS and CDR2 is YYNGEE in the germline V gene. V gave up 3 bases and J gave up 1 base; unmatched junction bases: 5. This CDR3 contains 15 residues. The CDR3 region is CASSAYGTGNTEAFF. The CDR3, as DNA: TGTGCCAGCAGCGCCTACGGGACAGGGAACACTGAAGCTTTCTTT.

This clone has more than one count but fewer than ten. This chain joins TRBV25-1 and TRBJ1-4; D possibly corresponds to TRBD1 (5 bases). Between the trimmed V and J ends, which lost 4 bases and 4 bases, there was a span of 10 bases. Germline assignment: CDR1 MGHDK and CDR2 SYGVNS. This CDR3 has 14 residues. The CDR3 loop reads CASSGGQINEKLFF. Written as DNA, the CDR3 is TGTGCCAGCAGTGGAGGACAAATTAATGAAAAACTGTTTTTT.

The V call is TRBV7-2, the J call TRBJ2-7, with D maybe TRBD2 (6 bases). The CDR3 contains 15 residues. CDR1 and CDR2 (germline): SGHTA, FQGNSA. Between the trimmed V and J ends, which lost 5 bases and 7 bases, there was a span of 21 bases. Here the CDR3 DNA reads TGTGCCAGCAGCCCAGTATTGAGGGGCGCGGGGGAGCAGTACTTC. It encodes CASSPVLRGAGEQYF.